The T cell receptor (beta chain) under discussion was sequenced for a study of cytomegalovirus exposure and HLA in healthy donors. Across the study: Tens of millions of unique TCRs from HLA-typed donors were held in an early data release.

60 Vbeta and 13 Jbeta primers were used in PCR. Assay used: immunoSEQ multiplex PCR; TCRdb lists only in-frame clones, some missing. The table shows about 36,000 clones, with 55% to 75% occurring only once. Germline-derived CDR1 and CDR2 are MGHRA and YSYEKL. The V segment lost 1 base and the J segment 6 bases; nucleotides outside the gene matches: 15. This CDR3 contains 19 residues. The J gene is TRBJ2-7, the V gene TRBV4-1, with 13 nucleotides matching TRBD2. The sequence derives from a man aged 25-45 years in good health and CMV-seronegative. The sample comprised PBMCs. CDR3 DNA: TGCGCCAGCAGCCAAGCCCTGGGAGGGACGACTAGCGGGAGGCGCGAGCAGTACTTC. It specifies CASSQALGGTTSGRREQYF.